This TCR beta chain was observed in a study of cytomegalovirus exposure and HLA in healthy donors (dated by TCRdb to about 2017). Describing the broader study: An earlier analysis of 587 of the donors reported 250 to 350 Gb of sequence data and 117 million unique TCR beta sequences obtained from about 180 million T cells. A later analysis re-analyzed previously published TCR beta repertoires from about 730 donors and added high-resolution HLA genotyping to study TCR occurrence patterns. Among roughly 370 genotyped donors of the cohort, an average of about 240,000 unique TCR beta nucleotide sequences were sequenced per donor, about a sixth of them non-productive. HLA typing covered class I and class II loci at four-digit resolution. The number of donors typed differed by locus, with about 629-630 for A, B, C, DRB1 and DQB1, more than 500 for DQA1, about 610 for DPA1, and 450 to 480 for DPB1. Rather than drawing on any new phenotypic data, the later analysis identified candidate immune exposures from TCR beta sequences and the way those sequences occurred across donors. High-throughput TCR immunosequencing, statistical association of individual TCRs with disease status, and machine learning were combined to predict cytomegalovirus infection status. A later genetic analysis took genome-wide SNP genotypes for about 65% of the 666 donors and used that subset as a discovery cohort. Along with the approximately 650-subject first cohort, a separate validation cohort of over a hundred different subjects was used. An earlier analysis of roughly 600 of the donors used high-throughput TCR beta sequencing to judge whether each TCR beta V gene segment behaved as functional or pseudogenic. An early release covering more than 500 HLA-typed donors comprised about 300 gigabases of sequencing data and roughly 85 million unique TCR sequences. Donor age, sex, ethnicity and CMV serostatus were compiled together with the repertoire data. The study aimed to test whether signatures of past pathogen exposure could be identified by cataloging public T cell receptors. All discovery cohort repertoires had been generated on a single sequencing platform. Because of strong linkage in the cohort, roughly five DR-DQ haplotypes were treated as single units for association and clustering. Of the roughly 400 genotyped donors, roughly 80% fell in the genetic ancestry cluster associated with self-reported Caucasian donors. The study used immunosequencing to profile the T cell repertoires of several hundred subjects and linked those repertoires to cytomegalovirus serostatus. What the study reported, not specific to this receptor: In an earlier analysis of more than 500 of the donors, most TCR beta V segments appeared in productive rearrangements about 87% or about 30% of the time, broadly matching IMGT annotations. Some IMGT-functional V segments, including TRBV6-2 and TRBV6-3, could not be distinguished by the 87-base-pair reads and were therefore excluded. Compared with equally common non-associated chains, HLA-associated TCR beta chains in a later analysis were more clonally expanded and had lower generation probabilities. The presence/absence analyses assumed that sequencing depth was roughly uniform across donors, and that assumption may not be true. In a later analysis, the rate of TCR association differed among HLA loci, with DRB1 alleles having the most associated TCRs and HLA-C alleles having the fewest. A group of highly shared sequence variants was considered likely to be a technical artifact of the sequencing pipeline. A later analysis reported that several top co-occurrence clusters appeared linked to parvovirus B19, influenza, CMV and Epstein-Barr virus. Immune exposure information for the cohort was limited to CMV serostatus. Assigning TCR associations to individual alleles was difficult when HLA alleles, especially DR and DQ, strongly co-occurred. Correlated functional status among segregating V segments might reflect linkage disequilibrium, but an unknown experimental factor could not be ruled out. Because HLA typing was unavailable for some donors at each locus, only the typed subset was used in association tests. In a later analysis, most CMV-associated TCR beta chains were found to appear HLA-restricted, with HLA associations seemingly driven largely by CMV exposure. A few of the identified cytomegalovirus-associated TCR beta chains were confirmed in vitro to be specific for cytomegalovirus antigens. The classifier was reported to diagnose cytomegalovirus status with high specificity and sensitivity in both the original cohort and the validation cohort. In a later analysis, some 18,000 TCR beta sequences were associated with specific HLA alleles at a false discovery rate of 0.05. It was suggested by the authors that the approach could potentially be generalized to other disease states and immunological phenotypes. The earlier analysis of 587 of the donors excluded over 15 rarely observed V segments, including chromosome 9 orphons, because counts were too low. The cohort was sequenced for TCR beta chains only, and without alpha or paired-chain data the features that could be detected were limited. The study gave a list of about 150 TCR beta chains associated with cytomegalovirus. A later genetic analysis reported fewer N-insertions in productive TCRs among donors in an Asian-associated ancestry cluster than the roughly 700-donor mean. Most TCR sequences were seen in very few donors, while some public TCRs were found in many individuals. A later genetic analysis associated a missense DCLRE1C variant with V-gene and J-gene trimming of TCR beta chains, and an independent cohort replicated the association. A further reported finding was that TCR beta sequences accurately predicted the HLA-A and HLA-B alleles for most subjects in the first cohort.

The cohort comprised around 690 healthy bone marrow donors. All cohort members were sampled while nominally healthy, although unrecorded immune exposures were likely present. Of the approximately 670 cohort members, 250 to 300 had positive CMV serostatus and about 330 had negative CMV serostatus, and CMV serostatus was not recorded for the donor. A peripheral blood sample was provided by each donor, and peripheral blood mononuclear cells were used for TCR beta sequencing. Genomic DNA extraction from the blood cell samples was performed with the Qiagen DNeasy Blood Extraction Kit. Receptor libraries were prepared by the immunoSEQ multiplex PCR assay. The multiplex PCR relied on a mix of 60 forward primers for TCR Vbeta segments and 13 reverse primers for TCR Jbeta segments. The CDR3 region of rearranged TCR beta genes was amplified from genomic DNA by a multiplex PCR assay. The amplified TCR beta libraries were sequenced on the Illumina HiSeq System as 87-base-pair reads. The paper's data handling went like this. A later analysis tallied 75 million to 95 million unique TCR beta chains across the 666 repertoires, and roughly 11 million of those chains were shared by two or more donors. A nearest-neighbor algorithm error-corrected the raw reads and collapsed the reads into unique sequences, merging closely related sequences to remove PCR and sequencing errors. To assign V, D and J gene segments, CDR3 sequences were aligned to IMGT reference sequences. For a sequence to be retained, a match of at least six nucleotides to both a V gene segment and a J gene segment was required. Rearrangements were called productive when the CDR3 lacked stop codons and stayed in frame with V and J; all others were non-productive. Following IMGT convention, CDR3 was defined as the stretch from the second conserved V-encoded cysteine up to the conserved J-encoded phenylalanine. The earlier analysis of 587 of the donors excluded any sequence lacking an unambiguous match to a single V gene segment. An earlier analysis of 587 of the donors called V segments functional above 56.7% productive rearrangements and segregating when the between-donor standard deviation exceeded 5%. To diagnose cytomegalovirus status from the catalog of TCR beta chain sequences, a statistical classification framework was built. A later analysis assigned V and J genes by comparing TCR nucleotide sequences with IMGT/GENE-DB human TR gene sequences. A later analysis assigned CDR3 sequences and most-parsimonious VDJ recombination scenarios with the TCRdist pipeline. In a later analysis, each TCR beta chain was defined by its CDR3 amino acid sequence together with its V-gene family, and reads lacking a unique V-gene family were excluded. A later analysis removed several hundred highly shared, low-generation-probability nucleotide sequences to deal with suspected cross-contamination and a sequencing artifact. In a later analysis, a clonal expansion index was calculated for each public chain from normalized within-repertoire ranks of inferred template counts. Generation probabilities in a later analysis came from a VDJ recombination model fitted to out-of-frame rearrangements, and those results were checked against IGoR. A later analysis scored TCR-TCR, TCR-HLA and TCR-CMV co-occurrence with hypergeometric tests, applying a repertoire-size bias correction to TCR pairs. A later analysis estimated false discovery rates by permuting HLA or CMV assignments 20 times. In a later analysis, co-occurring TCRs were grouped using DBSCAN, and TCRdist sequence similarity was added for clustering within HLA-allele-positive subsets. Repertoires with fewer than 30,000 or more than 120,000 public chains were left out of co-occurrence clustering, as were five repertoires with anomalous nucleotide sharing. TCRdb's version of the immuneACCESS table is confined to in-frame rearrangements and falls short of the full clone set. An unresolved V gene accounts for under half of the shortfall where checked; the remainder is of unknown origin. V, J and clone size are those of that table, while D and trimming were read from the DNA. The table for this sample lists 43,000 or so clones; around 62% of them were counted only once. The ten largest clones add up to approximately 8.4% of the sample.

The CDR3 sequence holds 15 residues, the cysteine and phenylalanine included. The sequence is cut down to CDR3 DNA, 45 bases in frame from base 1. V lost 3 bases and J lost 5 bases; the stretch between them is 17 bases long. The germline V gene (reference sequence) provides CDR1 LNHNV and CDR2 YYDKDF. Comments on this clone: Its specific antigen is unknown. Within one base of it there is no much larger clone, and no base qualities were kept.

The sequencing sample was made of PBMCs. The origin of this receptor is a human donor in good health. The chain is made from TRBV15 and TRBJ2-7; 5 matching bases give a weak D call of TRBD1. This receptor has the CDR3 CATSSWNRNRDEQYF. The DNA is as follows: TGTGCCACCAGCAGTTGGAACAGGAATCGGGACGAGCAGTACTTC.